This TCR beta chain was captured in a study of blood T cell repertoires in COVID-19. The overall study: COVID-19 samples from acute and convalescent phases originated in the United States, Italy and Spain. PBMCs, B-cell-depleted T cells, or T cells provided the cDNA or gDNA that made up the material.

Sequencing was performed with immunoSEQ multiplex PCR; in TCRdb, only in-frame clones are kept and a portion is missing. The sample has 250,000 to 350,000 clones, 88% seen once. CDR1 and CDR2 (germline): SNHLY, FYNNEI. V was clipped by 6 bases and J by 4 bases, with 16 bases between them. The CDR3 spans 15 residues. Input material: PBMCs or T cells enriched from blood (not recorded which). The source is a woman in her forties or fifties who had recovered from COVID-19. The chain uses TRBV2 and TRBJ2-1; perhaps TRBD2 as D (6 bases). In nucleotides, the CDR3 is TGTGCCAGCAGCCTAAGTCGGGGGTTATACAATGAGCAGTTCTTC. This codes for CASSLSRGLYNEQFF.